The source of this T cell receptor (beta chain) is a study of T cells after yellow fever vaccination. Researchers made TCR cDNA using 5'RACE template switching, and this step added a universal primer site and UMIs. A single record per CDR3 protein comes from TCRdb applying MiXCR to the 5' RACE reads. Of a few hundred thousand distinct CDR3 sequences listed, roughly 4% were seen once; the top ten hold just under 25%. General observations from the study: A minor fraction of clonotypes spanned both CD4 and CD8 compartments. Weaker overall was a secondary response that nonetheless peaked faster, on day 5 versus 15.

This CDR3 contains 11 residues. Trimming took 4 bases from V and 7 from J, leaving 6 bases between them. From germline, CDR1 is SGHRS and CDR2 YFSETQ. This clonotype occurred many times. Antigen specificity is unknown. The chain combines TRBV5-1 with TRBJ2-1; no clear D gene. The material was PBMCs, obtained 5 days after the yellow fever booster vaccination. This receptor was obtained from a man younger than 35 who received the YFV17D yellow fever vaccine. This chain's CDR3 is CASSLHNEQFF. DNA of the CDR3: TGCGCCAGCAGCCTTCATAATGAGCAGTTCTTC.